The text below deals with one TCR beta chain. Its matching antigen is unknown. The data derive from a study of identical twins. Notes on the study in general: In beta out-of-frame sequences, the excess sharing between twins was weaker. There is a chance that invariant MAIT and iNKT cells partially muddied zero-insertion analyses.

Everyone who donated was a healthy Caucasian. TCRdb itself ran the 5' RACE reads through MiXCR, one entry per CDR3 protein. This table has around 490,000 distinct CDR3 sequences, roughly an eighth appearing once. V was shortened by 5 bases and J by 4 bases, with 11 bases between the two germline ends. CDR1 and CDR2 (germline): MNHEY, SMNVEV (reference sequence). The CDR3 covers 13 residues. These sequences were also reported in another study, on yellow fever vaccine responses in identical twins.

The sequenced material came from CD4+ T cells sorted from blood. The clonotype was recovered from a woman under 30 in good health. The chain carries TRBV27 and TRBJ2-5; D not resolved. The CDR3 protein is CASSAHGLETQYF. CDR3 sequence (DNA): TGTGCCAGCAGTGCGCACGGGTTAGAGACCCAGTACTTC.